These T cell receptor beta chains were read from a single sample in a study of cytomegalovirus exposure and HLA in healthy donors. The protocol was immunoSEQ multiplex PCR, while the TCRdb copy is restricted to in-frame clones and leaves out a portion. Of approximately 90,000 clones in the sample, roughly three quarters were seen once. The sample consisted of PBMCs. The receptors come from a male donor in good health and CMV-seronegative. CDR3s include the opening cysteine and the closing phenylalanine or tryptophan. A D gene is named only where the DNA matches it firmly. Rows may omit the clone size; those that give it use once, few, many or a size class.

j_gene	abundance	d_gene	v_gene	CDR3nt	CDR3aa
TRBJ1-5	NA	NA	TRBV11-2	TGTGCCAGCAGCTTGGGGGCGGTTCAGCCCCAGCATTTT	CASSLGAVQPQHF
TRBJ1-1	NA	NA	TRBV5-1	TGCGCCAGCAGCTTGGAGGCGGCGAACACTGAAGCTTTCTTT	CASSLEAANTEAFF
TRBJ2-3	NA	TRBD2	TRBV14	TGTGCCAGCAGCCTCGGGACTAGCGGGGGAGATACGCAGTATTTT	CASSLGTSGGDTQYF
TRBJ1-1	NA	TRBD1	TRBV11-2	TGTGCCAGCAGCCTACAGGGGGCGCGAACTGAAGCTTTCTTT	CASSLQGARTEAFF
TRBJ2-1	NA	TRBD1	TRBV7-8	TGTGCCAGCAGCTTAGGAGGGGACAGGGGCAATGAGCAGTTCTTC	CASSLGGDRGNEQFF
TRBJ1-4	few	TRBD1	TRBV4-3	TGCGCCAGCAGCCAAGGCGCCGGGACAGGGGAAGAAAAACTGTTTTTT	CASSQGAGTGEEKLFF
TRBJ2-1	NA	NA	TRBV18	TGTGCCAGCTCACCATATCAGGGACAATACAATGAGCAGTTCTTC	CASSPYQGQYNEQFF
TRBJ2-7	NA	NA	TRBV27	TGTGCCAGCAAGAGAGGGGGCTACGAGCAGTACTTC	CASKRGGYEQYF
TRBJ2-5	NA	NA	TRBV11-2	TGTGCCAGCAGCTTAGATTTATTTCAAGAGACCCAGTACTTC	CASSLDLFQETQYF
TRBJ1-2	NA	NA	TRBV19	TGTGCCAGTTCCACCCCTATGGGCGCGTATGGCTACACCTTC	CASSTPMGAYGYTF
TRBJ1-4	once	NA	TRBV6-5	TGTGCCAGGGGGACACATGAAAAACTGTTTTTT	CARGTHEKLFF
TRBJ1-2	NA	NA	TRBV6-4	TGTGCCAGCAGACCTGGAGATGGGGGCTACACCTTC	CASRPGDGGYTF
TRBJ2-4	NA	TRBD1	TRBV13	TGTGCCAGCACCCTTCGACAGGGGGCAAACATTCAGTACTTC	CASTLRQGANIQYF
TRBJ1-1	NA	TRBD1	TRBV2	TGTGCCAGCAGTGACGACAGGGGTACGGACACTGAAGCTTTCTTT	CASSDDRGTDTEAFF
TRBJ2-1	once	NA	TRBV7-3	TGTGCCAGCAGTCCTCCAGGGAGGCATGAGCAGTTCTTC	CASSPPGRHEQFF
TRBJ1-4	few	TRBD1	TRBV19	TGTGCCAGTAGTACGACAGGGACTAATGAAAAACTGTTTTTT	CASSTTGTNEKLFF
TRBJ1-3	NA	TRBD1	TRBV10-3	TGTGCCATCAGTGAGCGACAGGGGGCTGGAAACACCATATATTTT	CAISERQGAGNTIYF
TRBJ1-1	NA	TRBD1	TRBV5-1	TGCGCCAGCAGCCTCGGGACAGGGGTGACTGAAGCTTTCTTT	CASSLGTGVTEAFF
TRBJ1-5	NA	NA	TRBV6-5	TGTGCCAGCAGTCCCCAACAGGGTGAAATGTCCCAGCATTTT	CASSPQQGEMSQHF
TRBJ1-4	once	TRBD1	TRBV6-1	TGTGCCAGCAGGAAAGACAGGGTAGGAGAAAAACTGTTTTTT	CASRKDRVGEKLFF
TRBJ1-1	NA	NA	TRBV11-2	TGTGCCAGCAGCTTAGTACGGGAGTATGAAGCTTTCTTT	CASSLVREYEAFF
TRBJ1-1	NA	NA	TRBV5-8	TGTGCCAGCAGCTTGGGTTTGGGGGGGCGATGGACTGAAGCTTTCTTT	CASSLGLGGRWTEAFF
TRBJ1-5	NA	NA	TRBV28	TGTGCCAGCAGTTTACCCTACAGGGAAGTTCGCAATCAGCCCCAGCATTTT	CASSLPYREVRNQPQHF
TRBJ1-1	few	NA	TRBV7-2	TGTGCCAGCAGCTTATACAGGGAACACACTGAAGCTTTCTTT	CASSLYREHTEAFF
TRBJ1-6	NA	NA	TRBV28	TGTGCCAGCGCCCTCCTTGGCCCGAATTCACCCCTCCACTTT	CASALLGPNSPLHF
TRBJ2-1	once	NA	TRBV7-6	TGTGCCAGCAGCTTAGATCGGAGAAACAATGAGCAGTTCTTC	CASSLDRRNNEQFF
TRBJ2-7	few	TRBD2	TRBV15	TGTGCCACCAGCATACTAGCGGGAGTTCACGAGCAGTACTTC	CATSILAGVHEQYF
TRBJ2-2	few	NA	TRBV6-6	TGTGCCAGCAGGACAGGAATGAACACCGGGGAGCTGTTTTTT	CASRTGMNTGELFF
TRBJ1-4	once	TRBD1	TRBV27	TGTGCCACTCGGACAGGGGGCAGGGAAAAACTGTTTTTT	CATRTGGREKLFF